This T cell receptor beta chain stems from a study of OX40 agonist ivuxolimab in advanced cancers. The CDR3 is made up of 13 amino acids. Between the trimmed V and J ends, which lost 6 bases and 7 bases, there was a span of 14 bases. Germline CDR1 reads MNHEY; CDR2 reads SVGAGI. Clones were sequenced by immunoSEQ multiplex PCR, and TCRdb holds only the in-frame ones, with some missing. The sample lists fewer than 80,000 clones; 85% were seen once. This clone was seen once. The V gene is TRBV6-5, the J gene TRBJ2-3; D is unresolved. The TCR sequence derives from an adult with an advanced solid tumor such as melanoma, head and neck, liver or kidney cancer. The sequenced sample was CD4+ or CD8+ T cells sorted from blood, obtained in a trial of the OX40 agonist ivuxolimab. CDR3 in DNA: TGTGCCAGCAGACCCCCCGGCGCAAATACGCAGTATTTT. Translation gives CASRPPGANTQYF.